These T cell receptor beta chains were read from a single sample in a study of CD8 T cells in ankylosing spondylitis. One entry per CDR3 protein results from TCRdb running MiXCR on the 5' RACE reads. The profile covers some 840,000 distinct CDR3 sequences, with roughly 12% appearing a single time and 0.51% taken by the ten largest. The sample was blood, either unsorted or a sorted T cell fraction (not recorded which). Receptors originate from a male donor with ankylosing spondylitis. Both conserved end residues are trimmed from each CDR3. The order of the fields is CDR3 protein, V gene, J gene.

ASSQAFWGAETQY	TRBV4-2	TRBJ2-5
SARPGNTEAF	TRBV20-1	TRBJ1-1
SVGLSETQY	TRBV29-1	TRBJ2-5
ASNLRGTTYEQY	TRBV2	TRBJ2-7
ASRPLRYGVTTNEKLF	TRBV7-6	TRBJ1-4
ASAGGGLYEQY	TRBV10-3	TRBJ2-7
ATSDTRGTGANVLT	TRBV24-1	TRBJ2-6
ASSQDRGWIYNEQF	TRBV14	TRBJ2-1
ASSPTGPELETQY	TRBV18	TRBJ2-5
ASSSRASGGTEAF	TRBV6-2/TRBV6-3	TRBJ1-1
ASSLQGKETEAF	TRBV5-1	TRBJ1-1
ASSRLRGPLSNQPQH	TRBV28	TRBJ1-5
ATNPGTGKNYEQY	TRBV27	TRBJ2-7
SASIQDGYT	TRBV20-1	TRBJ1-2
ASSRRFSLNTEAF	TRBV7-9	TRBJ1-1
ASTIGNRGEAF	TRBV6-2/TRBV6-3	TRBJ1-1
ASSGAANEKLF	TRBV2	TRBJ1-4